Given below is one TCR beta chain in context. These data originate in a study of OX40 agonist ivuxolimab in advanced cancers. About the research overall: Participants averaged approximately 61 years of age (range about 23 to 79) and were around 80% male. Three patients showed partial responses: one hepatocellular carcinoma and two cutaneous melanoma cases.

This CDR3 is built from 16 residues. V was cut by 6 bases and J by 2 bases, with 20 bases left in between. The germline V gene encodes CDR1 MDHEN and CDR2 SYDVKM. Method: immunoSEQ multiplex PCR; TCRdb's copy keeps in-frame clones and lacks some. The sample includes under 70,000 clones, 85% to 90% of them seen just once. Samples of blood were obtained at baseline, on cycle 4 day 1, and on cycle 7 day 1. This chain connects TRBV28 to TRBJ2-7; D may be TRBD1 (5 bases). The receptor was isolated from an adult with an advanced solid tumor such as melanoma, head and neck, liver or kidney cancer. Sequencing was performed on CD4+ or CD8+ T cells sorted from blood, taken in a trial of the OX40 agonist ivuxolimab. CDR3 DNA sequence: TGTGCCAGCAGCCAAAGGGCGTCAGGGTGGGCCTACGAGCAGTACTTC. Amino acid sequence: CASSQRASGWAYEQYF.